What follows is one T cell receptor beta chain and its context. Its antigen specificity is not known. No base qualities exist here, and no much larger clone lies one base off it. Trimming costs V 4 bases and J 3 bases, and their ends lie 12 bases apart. The CDR1 and CDR2 encoded by the germline V gene are LGHNA and YNFKEQ. Its CDR3 holds 15 amino acids, cysteine through phenylalanine. Left in the record is the CDR3 DNA by itself, 45 bases read in frame from the first base. These data come from a study of human T cells and chemical hapten exposure (dated by TCRdb to the early 2020s). In terms of the full investigation: For sensitization, 2% DPC in acetone was applied to a 2 cm by 2 cm area of upper inner arm skin. Blood samples were taken from patients before sensitization (week 0) and then at 2, 6 and about 24 weeks after DPC sensitization. Libraries were pooled for sequencing, and variation in per-sample TCR yields was attributed mainly to small differences in library volumes within the pool. The study tracked peripheral blood TCR repertoire changes in vivo during primary and secondary sensitization to the hapten diphenylcyclopropenone (DPC) in alopecia patients. Patch tests used Finn chambers with 0.01% DPC on the upper back, scored after 6 days by International Contact Dermatitis Research Group standards. Patients additionally received weekly therapeutic DPC doses to the scalp throughout the roughly 25-week study period. Blood for TCR sequencing was provided by twenty-nine alopecia patients at one to four time points (pre-sensitization, 2, 6 and 24 weeks). Alopecia areata with under or over 50% scalp involvement, alopecia totalis and alopecia universalis were represented in the patient cohort, which was mostly female.

The time point label, as the study defines it: patch test 1, 2 weeks after DPC sensitization. What this sample's treatment or condition label stands for: therapeutic diphenylcyclopropenone sensitization with weekly scalp DPC. At every patch-test visit, the blood draw took place before the patch test was put on. To be eligible, patients had to be aged 18 to 70, diagnosed with alopecia and judged suitable for DPC therapy, while pregnant patients were excluded. Total RNA was isolated from unfractionated whole blood collected in Tempus Blood RNA tubes. The library relied on RACE. Sequencing relied on a NextSeq 500. Library preparation attached unique molecular identifiers to individual cDNA molecules for quantitative, reproducible TCR counting. For every blood RNA sample, sequencing covered both the TCR alpha and TCR beta chains. The original methods were these. The median number of TCRs per sample was approximately 96,000, ranging from about 23,224 to 750,000. The Decombinator software suite was used to annotate the V, J and CDR3 of the TCR reads. For PS versus PT1 abundance plots, all samples were subsampled to the same number of TCRs (28,000). TCRs were defined as expanded if absent before sensitization and observed at least eight times at the 2-week time point. Through fastp at Q25 and MiXCR, TCRdb rebuilt clones from the public reads, retaining in-frame beta chains. Here each entry gathers all rows of one CDR3 protein and keeps the most common genes and DNA. These V and J calls originate from TCRdb's pipeline instead of the authors' own analysis. The sample table records fewer than 100,000 distinct CDR3 sequences; around 12% of these occur just once. In total, the top ten clones hold 2% to 2.5% of the sample.

Overall study outcomes, separate from this receptor: A positive correlation was found between the number of PT1 expanded TCRs and patch test score, with significance reached at thresholds 8, 16 and 32 but not 4. Repeated subsampling changed both the strength of the expansion versus patch-test correlation and the threshold at which the correlation became significant. Because every patient had alopecia, a presumed autoimmune disease, the patients' immune response might differ from that of healthy individuals. Compared with pre-sensitization or healthy control sets, expanded TCRs formed significantly more large CDR3 similarity clusters, which is consistent with antigen-driven responses. The number of TCRs above 1 in 1000 frequency did not change with DPC sensitization; there was no evidence of global repertoire structure alterations.

The sequence was obtained from a woman between 40 and 50 years old with alopecia areata. Some clones in this sample may be carry-over from other donors' samples. Material: whole blood, obtained in connection with sensitization to the hapten diphenylcyclopropenone (DPC). The receptor chain draws on TRBV4-2 and TRBJ2-2; the D gene cannot be named for sure. The CDR3 in this case is CASSPHVGDTGELFF. The nucleotide sequence is TGTGCCAGCAGCCCCCACGTCGGCGACACCGGGGAGCTGTTTTTT.